The source of this T cell receptor beta chain is a study of chemoradiotherapy in HPV16-positive cancers. Profiled with immunoSEQ multiplex PCR; TCRdb holds only in-frame clones, not every one. The repertoire holds 1,500 to 2,000 clones, around nine tenths seen once, with less than 3.5% in the top ten. Regarding this clone: What it binds is unknown.

Repertoires were sampled repeatedly during chemoradiotherapy. Overall study results and limits: In HPV16-positive patients, HPV-responsive T-cell expansion tracked better recurrence-free survival. Candidate HPV-specific clones and E7-related TCR motifs grew in tumor during treatment.

The CDR3 runs 16 residues. Trimming removed 0 bases from V and 7 bases from J; junction bases left unmatched: 7. The V gene's germline CDR1 is SGHVS and CDR2 FQNEAQ. This receptor was obtained from a human donor with HPV-associated anogenital cancer. The J gene is TRBJ2-2, the V gene TRBV7-8; 8 positions agree with TRBD1. The input for sequencing was tumor tissue, taken from a patient who underwent chemoradiotherapy. The CDR3, as DNA: TGTGCCAGCAGCTTAGCTCCACAGGGGGTCGGCGGGGAGCTGTTTTTT. As protein: CASSLAPQGVGGELFF.